This T cell receptor (beta chain) derives from a study of T cells in Graves' hyperthyroidism and ophthalmopathy. Study summary: At initial diagnosis, before any treatment had begun, peripheral blood was obtained.

The germline V and J ends were trimmed by 0 bases and 6 bases, with 10 bases remaining between them. The CDR3 is made up of 14 amino acids. The germline V gene has CDR1 SGHKS and CDR2 YYEKEE (reference sequence). Amplified TCR beta CDR3 regions came from RNA transcripts. In the first-round RT-PCR of the TCR CDR3, the HTBI primer set was used. TCRdb analysed the multiplex PCR reads with MiXCR anew, one entry per CDR3 protein. The data show 400,000 to 550,000 distinct CDR3 sequences, approximately 25% seen once. V gene TRBV5-5 combines with J gene TRBJ2-1; D is unresolved. The clonotype comes from a woman younger than 45 with Graves' ophthalmopathy. Sequenced material: blood. This CDR3 reads CASSLGLSLNEQFF. CDR3 bases: TGTGCCAGCAGCTTGGGTTTGTCCCTCAATGAGCAGTTCTTC.